Listed below are T cell receptor beta chains from one sample, sequenced in a study of blood T cell repertoires in COVID-19. TCRdb's table, derived via immunoSEQ multiplex PCR, lists solely in-frame clones and lacks some. The sample holds roughly 200,000 clones, more than 75% seen once. The specimen sequenced was peripheral blood. The receptor source for this set is a woman aged 40 to 50 with COVID-19, enrolled during active disease. Both conserved end residues are part of each CDR3. Each record gives: D gene, J gene, CDR3 length, clone size, V gene, CDR3 DNA, CDR3 protein. The D gene is left open where the match is weak. Some rows have no size entry. The others give once, few or many, or a class for an expanded clone.

D gene: NA
J gene: TRBJ2-7
CDR3 length: 15
clone size: NA
V gene: TRBV10-3
CDR3 DNA: TGTGCCATCAGTGAGTCTGGGGGCAGGTCCTACGAGCAGTACTTC
CDR3 protein: CAISESGGRSYEQYF

D gene: TRBD1
J gene: TRBJ1-5
CDR3 length: 15
clone size: once
V gene: TRBV5-1
CDR3 DNA: TGCGCCAGCAGCTTGGGGACAGGAGCCGATCAGCCCCAGCATTTT
CDR3 protein: CASSLGTGADQPQHF

D gene: NA
J gene: TRBJ1-6
CDR3 length: 16
clone size: few
V gene: TRBV4-3
CDR3 DNA: TGCGCCAGCAGCCAAGACTATGTCGAGCGCCTGTCGTCCCTCCACTTT
CDR3 protein: CASSQDYVERLSSLHF

D gene: NA
J gene: TRBJ2-3
CDR3 length: 12
clone size: once
V gene: TRBV12-5
CDR3 DNA: TGTGCTAGTGGTCCGTACACAGATACGCAGTATTTT
CDR3 protein: CASGPYTDTQYF

D gene: NA
J gene: TRBJ1-5
CDR3 length: 13
clone size: NA
V gene: TRBV6-1
CDR3 DNA: TGTGCCAGCAGTGAGATGCAGATACAGCCCCAGCATTTT
CDR3 protein: CASSEMQIQPQHF

D gene: TRBD2
J gene: TRBJ2-3
CDR3 length: 16
clone size: NA
V gene: TRBV3-1/TRBV3-2
CDR3 DNA: TGTGCCAGCAGCCACGAAGGACTAGCGGCCCCAGATACGCAGTATTTT
CDR3 protein: CASSHEGLAAPDTQYF

D gene: NA
J gene: TRBJ1-6
CDR3 length: 16
clone size: NA
V gene: TRBV12-1
CDR3 DNA: TGTGCCAGCAGCCCAGGGGGGACGGTGGGGAATTCACCCCTCCACTTT
CDR3 protein: CASSPGGTVGNSPLHF

D gene: NA
J gene: TRBJ2-5
CDR3 length: 14
clone size: NA
V gene: TRBV6-5
CDR3 DNA: TGTGCCAGCAGTTACTACGGCGGCCAAGAGACCCAGTACTTC
CDR3 protein: CASSYYGGQETQYF

D gene: NA
J gene: TRBJ2-7
CDR3 length: 13
clone size: many
V gene: TRBV25-1
CDR3 DNA: TGTGCCAGCAGTGGGCAGGGCCAGATCGAGCAGTACTTC
CDR3 protein: CASSGQGQIEQYF

D gene: TRBD1
J gene: TRBJ2-7
CDR3 length: 14
clone size: NA
V gene: TRBV2
CDR3 DNA: TGTGCCAGCAGGGGGACAGGGGGCTCCTACGAGCAGTACTTC
CDR3 protein: CASRGTGGSYEQYF

D gene: TRBD1
J gene: TRBJ2-1
CDR3 length: 16
clone size: NA
V gene: TRBV11-3
CDR3 DNA: TGTGCCAGCAGCTCGTCGGGTGGGACAGGGCGCAATGAGCAGTTCTTC
CDR3 protein: CASSSSGGTGRNEQFF

D gene: TRBD2
J gene: TRBJ2-5
CDR3 length: 14
clone size: NA
V gene: TRBV10-3
CDR3 DNA: TGTGCCATCAGAAGCGGGGGGGCGGGAGAGACCCAGTACTTC
CDR3 protein: CAIRSGGAGETQYF

D gene: NA
J gene: TRBJ2-5
CDR3 length: 13
clone size: NA
V gene: TRBV7-9
CDR3 DNA: TGTGCCAGCAGCTTAGACGGGGGAGAGACCCAGTACTTC
CDR3 protein: CASSLDGGETQYF

D gene: NA
J gene: TRBJ2-3
CDR3 length: 13
clone size: NA
V gene: TRBV5-3
CDR3 DNA: TGTGCCAGAAGCTTGCGGGACACAGATACGCAGTATTTT
CDR3 protein: CARSLRDTDTQYF

D gene: NA
J gene: TRBJ2-5
CDR3 length: 13
clone size: many
V gene: TRBV27
CDR3 DNA: TGTGCCAGCAGCCGGCGGTCGATGGAGACCCAGTACTTC
CDR3 protein: CASSRRSMETQYF

D gene: NA
J gene: TRBJ1-1
CDR3 length: 15
clone size: NA
V gene: TRBV6-5
CDR3 DNA: TGTGCCAGCTCGGCCGGGACACCCATGAACACTGAAGCTTTCTTT
CDR3 protein: CASSAGTPMNTEAFF

D gene: TRBD1
J gene: TRBJ2-5
CDR3 length: 14
clone size: NA
V gene: TRBV5-1
CDR3 DNA: TGCGCCAGCAGAAACAGGACAGGGCAAGAGACCCAGTACTTC
CDR3 protein: CASRNRTGQETQYF

D gene: TRBD1
J gene: TRBJ1-6
CDR3 length: 16
clone size: NA
V gene: TRBV2
CDR3 DNA: TGTGCCACCTGCACGTCAGGGACAGCTAATAATTCACCCCTCCACTTT
CDR3 protein: CATCTSGTANNSPLHF

D gene: TRBD2
J gene: TRBJ2-1
CDR3 length: 15
clone size: NA
V gene: TRBV7-6
CDR3 DNA: TGTGCCAGCAGCAGACTAGCGGGGGTAAAGAATGAGCAGTTCTTC
CDR3 protein: CASSRLAGVKNEQFF

D gene: NA
J gene: TRBJ1-2
CDR3 length: 14
clone size: NA
V gene: TRBV3-1/TRBV3-2
CDR3 DNA: TGTGCCAGCAGCCAAGGGATGCGGGGGAATGGCTACACCTTC
CDR3 protein: CASSQGMRGNGYTF

D gene: NA
J gene: TRBJ2-7
CDR3 length: 14
clone size: few
V gene: TRBV18
CDR3 DNA: TGTGCCAGCTCACCAGGCGGGGAGAGGGACGAGCAGTACTTC
CDR3 protein: CASSPGGERDEQYF

D gene: TRBD2
J gene: TRBJ2-7
CDR3 length: 15
clone size: once
V gene: TRBV28
CDR3 DNA: TGTGCCAGCAGTACGCCTAGCGGCGGGGCCCACGAGCAGTACTTC
CDR3 protein: CASSTPSGGAHEQYF

D gene: NA
J gene: TRBJ1-5
CDR3 length: 14
clone size: NA
V gene: TRBV5-8
CDR3 DNA: TGTGCCAGCAGCTTGTTCAGGGAGGGGCAGCCCCAGCATTTT
CDR3 protein: CASSLFREGQPQHF

D gene: NA
J gene: TRBJ2-1
CDR3 length: 12
clone size: once
V gene: TRBV5-4
CDR3 DNA: TGTGCCAGCAGCCTGACAGACAATGAGCAGTTCTTC
CDR3 protein: CASSLTDNEQFF

D gene: TRBD2
J gene: TRBJ2-3
CDR3 length: 13
clone size: NA
V gene: TRBV12-3/TRBV12-4
CDR3 DNA: TGTGCCAGCAGCGCGGGGGAGCCAGGTACGCAGTATTTT
CDR3 protein: CASSAGEPGTQYF

D gene: NA
J gene: TRBJ2-1
CDR3 length: 16
clone size: NA
V gene: TRBV5-1
CDR3 DNA: TGCGCCAGCAGCTTGCGGGTTCTCGCGGGTCACAATGAGCAGTTCTTC
CDR3 protein: CASSLRVLAGHNEQFF

D gene: NA
J gene: TRBJ2-3
CDR3 length: 16
clone size: NA
V gene: TRBV5-5
CDR3 DNA: TGTGCCAGCAGCTTGTGGCGACAGGTAACCGTGGATACGCAGTATTTT
CDR3 protein: CASSLWRQVTVDTQYF

D gene: NA
J gene: TRBJ2-7
CDR3 length: 14
clone size: NA
V gene: TRBV20-1
CDR3 DNA: TGCAGTGCTAGTGCGGGCGGAGGAGTAGGCGAGCAGTACTTC
CDR3 protein: CSASAGGGVGEQYF

D gene: NA
J gene: TRBJ1-2
CDR3 length: 13
clone size: NA
V gene: TRBV12-3/TRBV12-4
CDR3 DNA: TGTGCCAGCAGTTTAGGTGAAGGGGATGGCTACACCTTC
CDR3 protein: CASSLGEGDGYTF

D gene: TRBD1
J gene: TRBJ1-1
CDR3 length: 18
clone size: NA
V gene: TRBV5-8
CDR3 DNA: TGTGCCAGCAGCTTATCACGGAAGGGGGGGCAGGGGGCGACTGAAGCTTTCTTT
CDR3 protein: CASSLSRKGGQGATEAFF

D gene: NA
J gene: TRBJ1-3
CDR3 length: 14
clone size: NA
V gene: TRBV7-2
CDR3 DNA: TGTGCCAGCAGCGGAGGAGTAGCTGGAAACACCATATATTTT
CDR3 protein: CASSGGVAGNTIYF

D gene: NA
J gene: TRBJ2-2
CDR3 length: 15
clone size: NA
V gene: TRBV3-1/TRBV3-2
CDR3 DNA: TGTGCCAGCAGCCTGTGGGGGCGAGACACCGGGGAGCTGTTTTTT
CDR3 protein: CASSLWGRDTGELFF

D gene: NA
J gene: TRBJ1-4
CDR3 length: 15
clone size: NA
V gene: TRBV6-5
CDR3 DNA: TGTGCCAGCAGGCCCGCAGGGGTACCTAATGAAAAACTGTTTTTT
CDR3 protein: CASRPAGVPNEKLFF

D gene: TRBD1
J gene: TRBJ1-2
CDR3 length: 17
clone size: NA
V gene: TRBV4-1
CDR3 DNA: TGCGCCAGCAGCCAAGATGAAACAGGGGCGATTCCCTATGGCTACACCTTC
CDR3 protein: CASSQDETGAIPYGYTF

D gene: NA
J gene: TRBJ2-1
CDR3 length: 13
clone size: NA
V gene: TRBV19
CDR3 DNA: TGTGCCAGTAGCAGCGGTGGGTACAATGAGCAGTTCTTC
CDR3 protein: CASSSGGYNEQFF

D gene: NA
J gene: TRBJ2-7
CDR3 length: 15
clone size: NA
V gene: TRBV18
CDR3 DNA: TGTGCCAGCTCACCACAGGGGGTGGATACCTACGAGCAGTACTTC
CDR3 protein: CASSPQGVDTYEQYF

D gene: NA
J gene: TRBJ2-7
CDR3 length: 14
clone size: NA
V gene: TRBV19
CDR3 DNA: TGTGCCAGTAGTACCCAGGGTGGAGTCTACGAGCAGTACTTC
CDR3 protein: CASSTQGGVYEQYF

D gene: NA
J gene: TRBJ1-6
CDR3 length: 15
clone size: NA
V gene: TRBV6-6
CDR3 DNA: TGTGCCAGCACTCAATTGAGCTCCTATAATTCACCCCTCCACTTT
CDR3 protein: CASTQLSSYNSPLHF

D gene: TRBD1
J gene: TRBJ1-5
CDR3 length: 13
clone size: NA
V gene: TRBV30
CDR3 DNA: TGTGCCTGCCGGGACAGGGTAGGGCAGCCCCAGCATTTT
CDR3 protein: CACRDRVGQPQHF

D gene: NA
J gene: TRBJ2-3
CDR3 length: 15
clone size: NA
V gene: TRBV9
CDR3 DNA: TGTGCCAGCAGTCTGGGACTCCAAGAGACAGATACGCAGTATTTT
CDR3 protein: CASSLGLQETDTQYF

D gene: NA
J gene: TRBJ1-2
CDR3 length: 11
clone size: NA
V gene: TRBV19
CDR3 DNA: TGTGCCAGTACAGGGAACTATGGCTACACCTTC
CDR3 protein: CASTGNYGYTF

D gene: TRBD1
J gene: TRBJ1-4
CDR3 length: 17
clone size: NA
V gene: TRBV4-2
CDR3 DNA: TGTGCCAGCAGCCAAGAGCCAGGGGGACTGATAAATGAAAAACTGTTTTTT
CDR3 protein: CASSQEPGGLINEKLFF

D gene: TRBD2
J gene: TRBJ2-5
CDR3 length: 15
clone size: few
V gene: TRBV30
CDR3 DNA: TGTGCCTGGAGTGGACTAGCGGGGTGGCAAGAGACCCAGTACTTC
CDR3 protein: CAWSGLAGWQETQYF

D gene: NA
J gene: TRBJ2-7
CDR3 length: 19
clone size: NA
V gene: TRBV3-1/TRBV3-2
CDR3 DNA: TGTGCCAGCAGCCAAGGATTCGGCAGGGGCCCCATTTGCTCCTACGAGCAGTACTTC
CDR3 protein: CASSQGFGRGPICSYEQYF

D gene: TRBD2
J gene: TRBJ2-3
CDR3 length: 15
clone size: NA
V gene: TRBV7-3
CDR3 DNA: TGTGCCAGCAGCTTAACCCCGACTAGCGGGACTACGCAGTATTTT
CDR3 protein: CASSLTPTSGTTQYF

D gene: NA
J gene: TRBJ2-1
CDR3 length: 15
clone size: NA
V gene: TRBV7-2
CDR3 DNA: TGTGCCAGCAGACTTCAGGGGATAGCCTACAATGAGCAGTTCTTC
CDR3 protein: CASRLQGIAYNEQFF

D gene: NA
J gene: TRBJ1-5
CDR3 length: 13
clone size: NA
V gene: TRBV7-2
CDR3 DNA: TGTGCCAGCAGCCGGGGACAAGTTCAGCCCCAGCATTTT
CDR3 protein: CASSRGQVQPQHF

D gene: TRBD1
J gene: TRBJ2-5
CDR3 length: 14
clone size: few
V gene: TRBV5-1
CDR3 DNA: TGCGCCAGCAGCTTGCAGGGGGCTCAAGAGACCCAGTACTTC
CDR3 protein: CASSLQGAQETQYF

D gene: NA
J gene: TRBJ2-3
CDR3 length: 15
clone size: NA
V gene: TRBV4-2
CDR3 DNA: TGTGCCAGCAGCCAAGGAGGCAGGGGGGCAGATACGCAGTATTTT
CDR3 protein: CASSQGGRGADTQYF

D gene: TRBD1
J gene: TRBJ2-7
CDR3 length: 16
clone size: few
V gene: TRBV5-1
CDR3 DNA: TGCGCCAGCAGCCCGACAGGGGGCGGACTCTCCTACGAGCAGTACTTC
CDR3 protein: CASSPTGGGLSYEQYF

D gene: NA
J gene: TRBJ2-7
CDR3 length: 16
clone size: NA
V gene: TRBV10-1
CDR3 DNA: TGCGCCAGCAGTGGTACCAGCACGGGAGCCCTCTACGAGCAGTACTTC
CDR3 protein: CASSGTSTGALYEQYF

D gene: NA
J gene: TRBJ2-7
CDR3 length: 15
clone size: NA
V gene: TRBV28
CDR3 DNA: TGTGCCAGCAGTTCCGTATCATTACTTATATACGAGCAGTACTTC
CDR3 protein: CASSSVSLLIYEQYF

D gene: TRBD2
J gene: TRBJ2-1
CDR3 length: 15
clone size: NA
V gene: TRBV10-3
CDR3 DNA: TGTGCCATCAGTGAGTCGACTAGCGGAGACAATGAGCAGTTCTTC
CDR3 protein: CAISESTSGDNEQFF

D gene: NA
J gene: TRBJ2-7
CDR3 length: 15
clone size: NA
V gene: TRBV7-2
CDR3 DNA: TGTGCCAGCAGCACCCCCGGGACTCCTCCCTACGAGCAGTACTTC
CDR3 protein: CASSTPGTPPYEQYF

D gene: TRBD2
J gene: TRBJ2-2
CDR3 length: 14
clone size: NA
V gene: TRBV5-4
CDR3 DNA: TGTGCCAGCAGCAGGACTAGAGGGGCCGGGGAGCTGTTTTTT
CDR3 protein: CASSRTRGAGELFF

D gene: NA
J gene: TRBJ1-3
CDR3 length: 12
clone size: NA
V gene: TRBV30
CDR3 DNA: TGTGCCTGGAAACTCTCTGGAAACACCATATATTTT
CDR3 protein: CAWKLSGNTIYF

D gene: NA
J gene: TRBJ1-1
CDR3 length: 14
clone size: once
V gene: TRBV6-1
CDR3 DNA: TGTGCCAGCAGTGAGGGAGAATGGAACACTGAAGCTTTCTTT
CDR3 protein: CASSEGEWNTEAFF